This record looks at one T cell receptor beta chain sequence and its context. Antigen specificity is unknown. The assay was immunoSEQ multiplex PCR, and TCRdb's table has in-frame clones only and misses some. The sample holds about 31,000 clones, 70% to 90% seen once. The sample is drawn from a study of STAT5B mutations in CD4+ large granular lymphocyte leukemia. Study observations and caveats: No patients shared main leukemic clonotypes, though roughly 27% appeared at low frequency elsewhere. TRBV06-family usage was enriched in top patient clones (8/27) versus controls (2/35).

Germline V gene lookup returns CDR1 SGHDN and CDR2 FVKESK. The V segment lost 2 bases and the J segment 3 bases; nucleotides outside the gene matches: 8. The CDR3 runs 16 residues. The V gene is TRBV14, the J gene TRBJ1-2, with TRBD1 matching 8 bases. The TCR comes from a human donor in good health. Sequences were obtained from CD4+ T cells from blood buffy coats. CDR3 DNA: TGTGCCAGCAGCCAAAACAGGGGGGGTGTAGACTATGGCTACACCTTC. Protein: CASSQNRGGVDYGYTF.